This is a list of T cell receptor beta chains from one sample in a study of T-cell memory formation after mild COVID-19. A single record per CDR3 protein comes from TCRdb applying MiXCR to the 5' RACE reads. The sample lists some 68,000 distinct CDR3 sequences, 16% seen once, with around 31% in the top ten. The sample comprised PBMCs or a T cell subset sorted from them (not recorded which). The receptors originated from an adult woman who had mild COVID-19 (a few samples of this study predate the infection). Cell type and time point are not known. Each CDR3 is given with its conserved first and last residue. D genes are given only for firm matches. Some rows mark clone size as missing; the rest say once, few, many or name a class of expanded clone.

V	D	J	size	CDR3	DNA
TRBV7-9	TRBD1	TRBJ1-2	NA	CASSYSRTGGSYGYTF	TGTGCCAGCAGCTACTCCCGGACAGGGGGCTCCTATGGCTACACCTTC
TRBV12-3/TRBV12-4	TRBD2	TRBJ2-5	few	CASSYGLADPWPETQYF	TGTGCCAGCAGCTATGGACTAGCGGACCCCTGGCCAGAGACCCAGTACTTC
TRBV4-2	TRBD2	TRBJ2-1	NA	CASSQDLGLAATYNEQFF	TGTGCCAGCAGCCAAGATTTAGGACTAGCGGCTACCTACAATGAGCAGTTCTTC
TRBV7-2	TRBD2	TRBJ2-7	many	CASSHETSGRDYEQYF	TGTGCCAGCAGCCACGAGACTAGCGGGAGGGATTACGAGCAGTACTTC
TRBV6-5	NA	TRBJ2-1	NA	CASSYPPTSTDEQFF	TGTGCCAGCAGTTATCCCCCCACTAGTACGGATGAGCAGTTCTTC
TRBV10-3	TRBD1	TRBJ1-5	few	CAISGEPGQGFNQPQHF	TGTGCCATCAGTGGGGAGCCGGGACAGGGTTTCAATCAGCCCCAGCATTTT
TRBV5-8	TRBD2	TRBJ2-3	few	CASSWGRLAESTDTQYF	TGTGCCAGCAGCTGGGGTCGACTAGCGGAAAGCACAGATACGCAGTATTTT
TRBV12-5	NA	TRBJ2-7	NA	CASGLVLGRTYEQYF	TGTGCTAGTGGTTTGGTACTTGGCAGGACCTACGAGCAGTACTTC
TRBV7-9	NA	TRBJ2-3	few	CASSSTGRWGEGTDTQYF	TGTGCCAGCAGCTCCACCGGGCGCTGGGGAGAGGGGACAGATACGCAGTATTTT
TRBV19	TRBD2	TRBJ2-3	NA	CASRVLAGTDTQYF	TGTGCCAGTAGGGTACTAGCGGGAACAGATACGCAGTATTTT
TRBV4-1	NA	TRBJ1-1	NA	CASSQVDSLNTEAFF	TGCGCCAGCAGCCAAGTGGACAGCTTGAACACTGAAGCTTTCTTT
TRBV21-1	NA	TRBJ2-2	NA	CASTQTGKDTGELFF	TGTGCCAGCACCCAAACAGGGAAGGACACCGGGGAGCTGTTTTTT
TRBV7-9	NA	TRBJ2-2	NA	CASSLGGSTGELFF	TGTGCCAGCAGCTTAGGCGGCAGCACCGGGGAGCTGTTTTTT
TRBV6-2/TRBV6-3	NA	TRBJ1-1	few	CASSGHGGNTEAFF	TGTGCCAGCAGTGGCCATGGGGGGAACACTGAAGCTTTCTTT
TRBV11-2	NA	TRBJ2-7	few	CASSLAGGWRIYEQYF	TGTGCCAGCAGCTTAGCCGGAGGCTGGCGGATCTACGAGCAGTACTTC
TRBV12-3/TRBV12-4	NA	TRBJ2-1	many	CASSSEVGGPYNEQFF	TGTGCCAGCAGTTCAGAGGTAGGGGGACCTTACAATGAGCAGTTCTTC
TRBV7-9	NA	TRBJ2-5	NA	CASSLVDSPGETQYF	TGTGCCAGCAGCTTAGTGGACTCCCCGGGAGAGACCCAGTACTTC
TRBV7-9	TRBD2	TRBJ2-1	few	CASPSHGWGTSGENYNEQFF	TGTGCCAGCCCCTCCCACGGGTGGGGGACTAGCGGAGAAAATTACAATGAGCAGTTCTTC
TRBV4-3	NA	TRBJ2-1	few	CASSQDGGHEQFF	TGCGCCAGCAGCCAAGATGGCGGCCATGAGCAGTTCTTC
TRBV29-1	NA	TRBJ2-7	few	CSVGGGPLRNEQYF	TGCAGCGTTGGTGGGGGACCCCTGAGAAACGAGCAGTACTTC
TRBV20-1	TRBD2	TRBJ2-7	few	CSATGTSVFEQYF	TGCAGTGCCACCGGGACTAGCGTCTTCGAGCAGTACTTC
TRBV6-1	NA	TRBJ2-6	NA	CASSGSPGSGANVLTF	TGTGCCAGCAGTGGTTCCCCCGGCTCTGGGGCCAACGTCCTGACTTTC